These T cell receptor beta chains were read from a single sample in a study of CD4 T cells in relation to SARS-CoV-2 and coronaviruses. No antigen has been identified for these receptors. TCRdb keeps only in-frame clones here, not all; method: immunoSEQ multiplex PCR. The sample has over 25,000 clones, about three quarters seen once. The specimen was CD4+ T cells from PBMCs, cultured in vitro. These receptor sequences come from a human donor in good health. Each CDR3 is given with its conserved first and last residue. D genes are given only for firm matches. Expanded clones are given a class, and other clones once, few, many or no size at all.

J: TRBJ1-6
length: 15
size: -
D: -
V: TRBV7-9
DNA: TGTGCCAGCAGCGACCGGGCCAACTATAATTCACCCCTCCACTTT
CDR3: CASSDRANYNSPLHF

J: TRBJ2-7
length: 14
size: -
D: TRBD1
V: TRBV7-2
DNA: TGTGCCAGCAGCTTGGGACAGGGGTACTACGAGCAGTACTTC
CDR3: CASSLGQGYYEQYF

J: TRBJ2-5
length: 15
size: -
D: -
V: TRBV7-6
DNA: TGTGCCAGCAGTCCCGGACTTCAAATCGCGCAGACCCAGTACTTC
CDR3: CASSPGLQIAQTQYF

J: TRBJ1-2
length: 11
size: -
D: -
V: TRBV5-6
DNA: TGTGCCAGCAGCCGTTCCATTGGCTACACCTTC
CDR3: CASSRSIGYTF

J: TRBJ2-4
length: 14
size: -
D: -
V: TRBV6-5
DNA: TGTGCCAGCTCGAGGGCGGAAGCCAAAAACATTCAGTACTTC
CDR3: CASSRAEAKNIQYF

J: TRBJ2-7
length: 15
size: -
D: TRBD2
V: TRBV7-9
DNA: TGTGCCAGCAGCCAGAGAGGGACTAGCGAGTACGAGCAGTACTTC
CDR3: CASSQRGTSEYEQYF

J: TRBJ1-2
length: 16
size: -
D: -
V: TRBV6-1
DNA: TGTGCCAGCAGTGGCCAAGGGGCCTCAGCTAACTATGGCTACACCTTC
CDR3: CASSGQGASANYGYTF

J: TRBJ2-3
length: 16
size: -
D: TRBD1
V: TRBV7-2
DNA: TGTGCCAGCAGCCCCGGGGGACAGGCTAGCACAGATACGCAGTATTTT
CDR3: CASSPGGQASTDTQYF

J: TRBJ1-5
length: 13
size: -
D: -
V: TRBV18
DNA: TGTGCCAGCTCACCCGATGATTCACAGCCCCAGCATTTT
CDR3: CASSPDDSQPQHF

J: TRBJ2-5
length: 15
size: -
D: TRBD2
V: TRBV6-5
DNA: TGTGCCAGCAGTTTGGGACTAGCGGGGGGAGAGACCCAGTACTTC
CDR3: CASSLGLAGGETQYF

J: TRBJ1-1
length: 15
size: once
D: -
V: TRBV7-2
DNA: TGTGCCAGCAGCCCCGAGACCATTCGGGCCACTGAAGCTTTCTTT
CDR3: CASSPETIRATEAFF

J: TRBJ2-7
length: 15
size: -
D: -
V: TRBV18
DNA: TGTGCCAGCTCACCACGCGGCAGGGGTCAGCACGAGCAGTACTTC
CDR3: CASSPRGRGQHEQYF

J: TRBJ2-2
length: 16
size: -
D: -
V: TRBV6-2/TRBV6-3
DNA: TGTGCCAGCAGCGCCACGACACGGGGACACACCGGGGAGCTGTTTTTT
CDR3: CASSATTRGHTGELFF

J: TRBJ2-3
length: 15
size: -
D: TRBD1
V: TRBV11-2
DNA: TGTGCCAGCAGCAGGGACAGGGGGTACACAGATACGCAGTATTTT
CDR3: CASSRDRGYTDTQYF

J: TRBJ2-7
length: 11
size: -
D: -
V: TRBV6-2/TRBV6-3
DNA: TGTGCCAGCAGTGACAGTTACGAGCAGTACTTC
CDR3: CASSDSYEQYF

J: TRBJ1-2
length: 11
size: -
D: -
V: TRBV24-1
DNA: TGTGCCCACCCTAGAGGGGATGGCTACACCTTC
CDR3: CAHPRGDGYTF

J: TRBJ2-1
length: 15
size: -
D: -
V: TRBV19
DNA: TGTGCCAGTAGTACGGGGGAGGTCTCCTACAATGAGCAGTTCTTC
CDR3: CASSTGEVSYNEQFF

J: TRBJ2-7
length: 11
size: once
D: -
V: TRBV2
DNA: TGTGCCAGCAGTGAGGTTGCCGAGCAGTACTTC
CDR3: CASSEVAEQYF

J: TRBJ1-4
length: 17
size: -
D: -
V: TRBV7-9
DNA: TGTGCCAGCAGCTTATCGCCGCGGGGTAGAGAGAATGAAAAACTGTTTTTT
CDR3: CASSLSPRGRENEKLFF

J: TRBJ1-5
length: 15
size: -
D: -
V: TRBV2
DNA: TGTGCCAGCAGTGAAAGCACCGTCGGCAATCAGCCCCAGCATTTT
CDR3: CASSESTVGNQPQHF

J: TRBJ2-2
length: 14
size: -
D: -
V: TRBV2
DNA: TGTGCCAGCAGCCGACAGACGAACACCGGGGAGCTGTTTTTT
CDR3: CASSRQTNTGELFF

J: TRBJ1-1
length: 15
size: few
D: -
V: TRBV7-9
DNA: TGTGCCAGCAGCTTTTGGGCCCCACGGGGCACTGAAGCTTTCTTT
CDR3: CASSFWAPRGTEAFF

J: TRBJ1-1
length: 13
size: -
D: -
V: TRBV9
DNA: TGTGCCAGCAGCGTAGTTTCCGGGCTTGAAGCTTTCTTT
CDR3: CASSVVSGLEAFF

J: TRBJ2-5
length: 15
size: -
D: TRBD2
V: TRBV29-1
DNA: TGCAGCGCATCGCCGGGACTAGGGGTCCAAGAGACCCAGTACTTC
CDR3: CSASPGLGVQETQYF

J: TRBJ2-5
length: 15
size: once
D: -
V: TRBV18
DNA: TGTGCCAGCTCACCGGTACGGGGGAACCAAGAGACCCAGTACTTC
CDR3: CASSPVRGNQETQYF

J: TRBJ2-1
length: 19
size: -
D: TRBD2
V: TRBV30
DNA: TGTGCCTGGAGTAGGGGACTAGCGGGAGGTATTGGGTCCTACAATGAGCAGTTCTTC
CDR3: CAWSRGLAGGIGSYNEQFF

J: TRBJ2-7
length: 14
size: -
D: -
V: TRBV5-6
DNA: TGTGCCAGCAGCGGGACCGCCAGAGGTTACGAGCAGTACTTC
CDR3: CASSGTARGYEQYF

J: TRBJ2-3
length: 11
size: -
D: -
V: TRBV7-9
DNA: TGTGCCAGCAGCTTGGGCCCTATGCAGTATTTT
CDR3: CASSLGPMQYF

J: TRBJ2-2
length: 13
size: few
D: TRBD1
V: TRBV10-3
DNA: TGTGCCATCAGACAGGGGGCATCCGGGGAGCTGTTTTTT
CDR3: CAIRQGASGELFF

J: TRBJ1-2
length: 13
size: few
D: -
V: TRBV4-2
DNA: TGTGCCAGCAGCCAAGACAGGGCGGTTGGCTACACCTTC
CDR3: CASSQDRAVGYTF

J: TRBJ1-1
length: 18
size: -
D: -
V: TRBV3-1/TRBV3-2
DNA: TGTGCCAGCAGCCTACGCTTAGGCCCTATCACCGGCGACACTGAAGCTTTCTTT
CDR3: CASSLRLGPITGDTEAFF

J: TRBJ2-4
length: 15
size: -
D: -
V: TRBV2
DNA: TGTGCCAGCAGTGAGACTACCCTAGCCAAAAACATTCAGTACTTC
CDR3: CASSETTLAKNIQYF

J: TRBJ2-7
length: 13
size: -
D: -
V: TRBV10-3
DNA: TGTGCCATCAGTGAGGGCGGCCTCCACGAGCAGTACTTC
CDR3: CAISEGGLHEQYF

J: TRBJ2-5
length: 15
size: once
D: -
V: TRBV4-2
DNA: TGTGCCAGCAGCCAGGGGGATATGGATGGAGAGACCCAGTACTTC
CDR3: CASSQGDMDGETQYF

J: TRBJ2-7
length: 13
size: -
D: TRBD1
V: TRBV9
DNA: TGTGCCAGCAGCGTCCGGACAGGGGACGAGCAGTACTTC
CDR3: CASSVRTGDEQYF

J: TRBJ2-5
length: 12
size: -
D: -
V: TRBV7-2
DNA: TGTGCCAGCAGCCTCTCTGCAGAGACCCAGTACTTC
CDR3: CASSLSAETQYF

J: TRBJ2-5
length: 13
size: -
D: -
V: TRBV6-5
DNA: TGTGCCAGCAGTTACGTGCGGCAAGAGACCCAGTACTTC
CDR3: CASSYVRQETQYF

J: TRBJ2-7
length: 17
size: -
D: TRBD2
V: TRBV5-4
DNA: TGTGCCAGCAGCTTACAACTAGCGGGAGGCGTCTCCTACGAGCAGTACTTC
CDR3: CASSLQLAGGVSYEQYF

J: TRBJ1-2
length: 13
size: -
D: TRBD1
V: TRBV19
DNA: TGTGCCAGTACCGCGGGACAGCACTATGGCTACACCTTC
CDR3: CASTAGQHYGYTF

J: TRBJ1-2
length: 13
size: -
D: TRBD1
V: TRBV29-1
DNA: TGCAGCGTTGACAAGGACAGGGGGCACGGCTACACCTTC
CDR3: CSVDKDRGHGYTF

J: TRBJ1-4
length: 15
size: once
D: TRBD1
V: TRBV25-1
DNA: TGTGCCAGCAGTCCCCCTACAGGGGTTGGTGAAAAACTGTTTTTT
CDR3: CASSPPTGVGEKLFF

J: TRBJ1-2
length: 14
size: -
D: TRBD1
V: TRBV29-1
DNA: TGCAGCGTTGAAAATGTTGGGACAGGGGACGGCTACACCTTC
CDR3: CSVENVGTGDGYTF

J: TRBJ2-2
length: 17
size: -
D: TRBD2
V: TRBV7-3
DNA: TGTGCCAGCAGCCCCGGACTAGCGGGAGTGGGAACCGGGGAGCTGTTTTTT
CDR3: CASSPGLAGVGTGELFF

J: TRBJ1-2
length: 15
size: -
D: TRBD1
V: TRBV5-5
DNA: TGTGCCAGCAGCTTGGGACAGGGGGGCAACTATGGCTACACCTTC
CDR3: CASSLGQGGNYGYTF

J: TRBJ1-4
length: 13
size: -
D: -
V: TRBV9
DNA: TGTGCCAGCAGCGTAGTGCCTAATGAAAAACTGTTTTTT
CDR3: CASSVVPNEKLFF

J: TRBJ2-6
length: 16
size: -
D: -
V: TRBV2
DNA: TGTGCCAGCAGTGAAGGGGGGAGGTCTGGGGCCAACGTCCTGACTTTC
CDR3: CASSEGGRSGANVLTF

J: TRBJ1-6
length: 15
size: -
D: TRBD1
V: TRBV2
DNA: TGTGCCAGCCTTCCGCGACAGGGGGCTTATTCACCCCTCCACTTT
CDR3: CASLPRQGAYSPLHF

J: TRBJ2-3
length: 15
size: -
D: TRBD2
V: TRBV9
DNA: TGTGCCAGCAGCCTCGGCGCTAGCGGGGGAGATACGCAGTATTTT
CDR3: CASSLGASGGDTQYF

J: TRBJ1-1
length: 14
size: once
D: -
V: TRBV7-8
DNA: TGTGCCAGCAGCTTAGGGGCTTCGAACACTGAAGCTTTCTTT
CDR3: CASSLGASNTEAFF

J: TRBJ2-1
length: 16
size: -
D: TRBD2
V: TRBV11-1
DNA: TGTGCCAGCAGCTCCCCAGGGCTAGCGGGATTCGATGAGCAGTTCTTC
CDR3: CASSSPGLAGFDEQFF

J: TRBJ2-1
length: 16
size: -
D: TRBD1
V: TRBV4-1
DNA: TGCGCCAGCAGCCCAGACCCGGGACAGGGTTTCAATGAGCAGTTCTTC
CDR3: CASSPDPGQGFNEQFF

J: TRBJ2-2
length: 15
size: -
D: TRBD1
V: TRBV5-8
DNA: TGTGCCAGCAGCCTGGGACAGGGAGGCACCGGGGAGCTGTTTTTT
CDR3: CASSLGQGGTGELFF

J: TRBJ2-2
length: 14
size: few
D: -
V: TRBV9
DNA: TGTGCCAGTAAGAGGGCGGGCAACACCGGGGAGCTGTTTTTT
CDR3: CASKRAGNTGELFF

J: TRBJ2-7
length: 15
size: -
D: TRBD1
V: TRBV6-5
DNA: TGTGCCAGCAGCCGTATGCAGGGGGCCAACTACGAGCAGTACTTC
CDR3: CASSRMQGANYEQYF

J: TRBJ2-7
length: 14
size: -
D: TRBD2
V: TRBV18
DNA: TGTGCCAGCTCACGGACTAGCAGCACCTACGAGCAGTACTTC
CDR3: CASSRTSSTYEQYF